This record covers a single T cell receptor beta chain. The antigen is unknown. The record originates from a study of shared clonotypes between healthy human individuals. Whole-study findings and limits: What limited the represented genetic and exposure-history diversity was the small number of donors. Non-shared clonotypes were found to have lower generation probabilities than the clonotypes that were shared by all four of the sorted-subset donors.

V was clipped by 6 bases and J by 6 bases; unmatched bases: 9. In germline, CDR1 is MNHEY, CDR2 SVGAGI. The CDR3 contains 15 residues. CD8 cells regarded as naive lacked CD45RO, were positively chosen for CCR7, and omitted terminally differentiated effector memory CD45RA+ cells. All participating donors were Caucasian adults from Nashville, Tennessee. Under the authors' procedure: Sequence data from immunoSEQ were junction-only and lacked quality scores; consequently, filtering differed. Profiled with immunoSEQ multiplex PCR; TCRdb holds only in-frame clones, not every one. The DNA gave D and trimming, while V, J and clone size come from that table. Of 1.5 million to 2.5 million clones listed, about 95% are singletons.

The receptor was isolated from a man aged 18 to 30 in good health. Input material: naive CD8+ T cells sorted from blood. The chain links TRBV6-5 to TRBJ2-3; 10 nucleotides align to TRBD2. The CDR3 protein is CASSLTSGILDTQYF. The DNA for the CDR3 is TGTGCCAGCAGCTTAACTAGCGGGATATTGGATACGCAGTATTTT.